This TCR beta chain was sequenced for a study of cytomegalovirus exposure and HLA in healthy donors. Study observations and caveats: TCR beta V- and J-gene trimming was later associated with a missense DCLRE1C variant. Per a prior analysis, the majority of TCR beta V segments were productive roughly 87% or roughly 30% of the time. In vitro testing confirmed a few CMV-associated chains as specific for CMV antigens.

Donors likely had unrecorded immune exposures despite being nominally healthy when sampled. As concerns this clone: Its antigen is currently unknown.

In the PCR, 60 Vbeta and 13 Jbeta primers were used. The method was immunoSEQ multiplex PCR; TCRdb's version includes in-frame clones alone and lacks a portion of them. In the table there are about 200,000 clones, 70% of which are singletons. The sample was PBMCs. The TCR originated in a man aged 35-49 years in good health and CMV-seropositive.

This chain's CDR3 is CAISTGQGEQYF. CDR3 coding DNA: TGTGCCATCAGTACTGGACAGGGAGAGCAGTACTTC. The V gene is TRBV10-3, the J gene TRBJ2-7, with 8 bases fitting TRBD1. The J segment lost 7 bases and the V segment lost 5 bases, leaving 4 bases of the junction unmatched. Germline V gives CDR1 ENHRY, CDR2 SYGVKD. The CDR3 has 12 residues.